This T cell receptor beta chain was sequenced for a study of CXCR3-negative and CXCR3-positive naive CD8 T cells. Findings and caveats of the study: When CXCR3-positive naive cells were set against CXCR3-negative naive cells, the former had more hydrophobic TRB CDR3s.

cDNA libraries for TRB were generated by 5' RACE incorporating UMI labels. TCRdb re-called the 5' RACE reads and shows each CDR3 protein once, DNA omitted. Here the sample table reports about 120,000 distinct CDR3 sequences. Germline V gene data show CDR1 as DFQATT and CDR2 as SNEGSKA (reference sequence). The CDR3 is 13 residues long. As to this clonotype: Its specificity is not known.

Input material: naive CXCR3+ CD8+ T cells from blood. The subset: CD45RO-CCR7+CD27+CD95- naive CD8+ T cells expressing CXCR3 (TNR3+). V usage is TRBV20-1 and J usage is TRBJ2-5. The TCR was taken from a human donor in good health. Some clones in this sample may be carry-over from other donors' samples. CDR3 in amino acids: CSAEPLGQETQYF.